This TCR beta chain was sequenced for a study of T-cell reconstitution after alpha-beta-depleted transplantation in children. Unique molecular identifiers were incorporated during preparation of the TCRbeta library. TCRdb re-analysed the PCR reads in MiXCR, keeping a single row per CDR3 protein. Counted here are about 980,000 distinct CDR3 sequences, under 30% occurring once; the ten biggest clones make up roughly 28%. This CDR3 comprises 16 residues. The germline V gene has CDR1 SGDLS and CDR2 YYNGEE. V gave up 0 bases and J gave up 2 bases, with 11 bases separating them. In regard to this clonotype: The antigen is undetermined.

Study-wide results and limits: Fresh T-cell production supplied most of the T-cell counts and diversity seen one year after transplant.

The sample was PBMCs, mostly from graft donor cells, taken 360 days after TCRalphabeta/CD19-depleted stem cell transplant. The rearrangement uses TRBV9 and TRBJ2-2, with D maybe TRBD1 (5 bases). The receptor comes from a boy in the first two years of life who had a stem cell transplant for SCID, so the T cells may come from the graft donor. The CDR3 DNA reads as TGTGCCAGCAGCGTAGCTGCAGGGCCCAACACCGGGGAGCTGTTTTTT. This codes for CASSVAAGPNTGELFF.